One and the same sample provided the 26 T cell receptor beta chains below, sequenced in a study of CD8 T cells in Susac syndrome. An input of roughly 0.5 to 1 ug of RNA was subjected to reverse transcription using random hexamers. Each CDR3 protein gets one entry after TCRdb re-called the immunoSEQ multiplex PCR reads with MiXCR. This table has fewer than 80,000 distinct CDR3 sequences, approximately 93% appearing once. Sequenced: CD8+ T cells from PBMCs. The source is a human donor with multiple sclerosis.

This sequence joins TRBV3-1 and TRBJ2-1; a possible D gene is TRBD2 (6 bases). CDR3 length: 18 amino acids. V was shortened by 5 bases and J by 6 bases, with 26 bases between the two germline ends. CDR1 LGHDT and CDR2 YNNKEL come from the germline V gene (reference sequence). Written as DNA, the CDR3 is TGTGCCAGCAGCAGAAAAGGACTCTTGGTGAGCGGGCCCAATGAGCAGTTCTTC. Amino acid sequence: CASSRKGLLVSGPNEQFF.

This chain connects TRBV4-3 to TRBJ2-3; 7 positions match TRBD1. The junction had 7 bases not matched to a gene; V was cut back by 4 bases and J by 3 bases. The germline V gene has CDR1 LGHNA and CDR2 YSLEER. The CDR3 has 15 amino acids. CDR3 amino acids: CASSPRQGMTDTQYF. CDR3 nucleotides: TGCGCCAGCAGCCCCCGACAGGGTATGACAGATACGCAGTATTTT.

The J gene is TRBJ1-1, the V gene TRBV6-5, with a weak D call TRBD1 (5 bases). Germline V CDR1 and CDR2: MNHEY, SVGAGI. This CDR3 region has 14 residues. The germline V and J ends were trimmed by 5 bases and 3 bases, with 13 bases remaining between them. CDR3 in DNA: TGTGCCAGCAGTGACTGGGGGGTAGACACTGAAGCTTTCTTT. The encoded protein is CASSDWGVDTEAFF.

The chain couples TRBV20-1 to TRBJ2-1, with 7 bases fitting TRBD1. Germline values: CDR1 DFQATT, CDR2 SNEGSKA (reference sequence). This CDR3 contains 14 residues. This CDR3 is CSANRDSDINEQFF. CDR3 DNA: TGCAGCGCCAACCGGGACAGTGATATCAATGAGCAGTTCTTC.

V usage is TRBV28 and J usage is TRBJ2-1; 9 nucleotides agree with TRBD2. Germline loops: CDR1 MDHEN, CDR2 SYDVKM. This CDR3 spans 14 amino acids. V shed 5 bases and J 5 bases; nucleotides not matched to a gene: 4. CDR3 loop: CASSQRGENNEQFF. The DNA of the CDR3 is TGTGCCAGCAGTCAGCGGGGGGAAAACAATGAGCAGTTCTTC.

The chain recombines TRBV28 with TRBJ1-4, with D unresolved. CDR1 is MDHEN and CDR2 is SYDVKM in the germline V gene. V lost 4 bases to trimming and J lost 5 bases, with 8 bases between them. The CDR3 length is 13 residues. CDR3 sequence reads: CASSSSRNEKLFF. The CDR3 region has the DNA TGTGCCAGCAGTTCCTCTAGGAATGAAAAACTGTTTTTT.

V and J are TRBV4-2 and TRBJ2-3; the D gene is possibly TRBD2 (5 bases). The V gene's germline CDR1 is LGHNA and CDR2 YNFKEQ. This CDR3 comprises 17 residues. V was shortened by 0 bases and J by 5 bases, with 18 bases between the two germline ends. The CDR3 here is CASSQDVEASLIDTQYF. In DNA, the CDR3 is TGTGCCAGCAGCCAAGATGTGGAGGCGAGTCTTATAGATACGCAGTATTTT.

The chain combines TRBV30 with TRBJ2-7, with 11 bases that match TRBD1. This CDR3 has 14 residues. Germline V gives CDR1 GTSNPN, CDR2 SVGIG (reference sequence). V lost 1 base and J lost 5; bases outside the gene matches: 4. The DNA for the CDR3 is TGTGCCTGGAGTGCCGGACAGGGGGCCGACGAGCAGTACTTC. Protein product: CAWSAGQGADEQYF.

V gene TRBV6-5 combines with J gene TRBJ2-3; TRBD2 might be the D (5 bases). The CDR3 has 15 residues. Germline assignment: CDR1 MNHEY and CDR2 SVGAGI. V lost 6 bases to trimming and J lost 8 bases, with 21 bases between them. Here the CDR3 reads CASSSSREGPGTQYF. CDR3 nucleotide sequence: TGTGCCAGCAGCTCCTCCCGCGAGGGCCCGGGTACGCAGTATTTT.

This chain joins TRBV4-1 and TRBJ2-1, with 12 bases lining up with TRBD2. This CDR3 region has 15 residues. The V gene end was trimmed by 8 bases and the J gene end by 5 bases; junction bases not matched to a gene: 7. The germline CDR1 and CDR2 sequences are MGHRA and YSYEKL. In nucleotides, the CDR3 is TGCGCCAGCGGGTGGACTAGCGGGGCCGACAATGAGCAGTTCTTC. Protein sequence: CASGWTSGADNEQFF.

The V gene is TRBV20-1, the J gene TRBJ2-1, with D maybe TRBD1 (6 bases). Germline loops: CDR1 DFQATT, CDR2 SNEGSKA (reference sequence). Trimming removed 4 bases at V and 2 bases at J, with 15 bases between. The CDR3 covers 15 residues. The CDR3 protein is CSANRVLQPYNEQFF. In nucleotides, the CDR3 is TGCAGTGCTAACAGGGTCCTTCAACCCTACAATGAGCAGTTCTTC.

The rearrangement uses TRBV6-2 or TRBV6-3 and TRBJ2-7; tentatively, D is TRBD2 (6 bases). The CDR3 runs 15 residues. Germline CDR1 and CDR2: MNHEY and SVGEGT. The V and J ends lost 7 bases and 3 bases respectively, with 19 bases between them. Here the CDR3 reads CASIWSLEGRYEQYF. CDR3 DNA sequence: TGTGCCAGCATTTGGAGTCTGGAGGGTCGCTACGAGCAGTACTTC.

The rearrangement uses TRBV6-5 and TRBJ2-7, with no clear D. V was shortened by 5 bases and J by 3 bases, with 17 bases between the two germline ends. Germline V lookup: CDR1 MNHEY, CDR2 SVGAGI. This CDR3 has 15 residues. The CDR3 bases are TGTGCCAGCAGTCACATGTCGTTGGCTGGCTACGAGCAGTACTTC. Amino acids: CASSHMSLAGYEQYF.

The table lists this clonotype with a count of one. The chain couples TRBV28 to TRBJ2-3; 8 bases line up with TRBD2. The germline CDR1 and CDR2 sequences are MDHEN and SYDVKM. Trimming removed 6 bases from V and 6 bases from J; junction bases left unmatched: 8. The CDR3 consists of 14 residues. CDR3 loop: CASSGRGSLDTQYF. Here the CDR3 DNA reads TGTGCCAGCAGCGGGAGGGGGTCCCTTGATACGCAGTATTTT.

The chain couples TRBV7-9 to TRBJ2-1, with 15 bases identical to TRBD2. The CDR3 is 16 residues long. Per germline, CDR1 SEHNR and CDR2 FQNEAQ (reference sequence). The V and J ends lost 8 bases and 6 bases, in that order; junction bases with no gene match: 8. The CDR3 is CASGLAGGPGINEQFF. The CDR3, as DNA: TGTGCCAGCGGACTAGCGGGAGGGCCCGGTATCAATGAGCAGTTCTTC.

This chain joins TRBV27 and TRBJ1-2; 9 positions agree with TRBD1. The CDR3 totals 15 residues. V lost 6 bases to trimming and J lost 7 bases; unmatched junction nucleotides: 12. CDR1 is MNHEY, CDR2 SMNVEV, per germline (reference sequence). CDR3 sequence: CASSSWDRVQLGYTF. CDR3 bases: TGTGCCAGCAGCTCTTGGGACAGGGTCCAGCTTGGCTACACCTTC.

The chain links TRBV30 to TRBJ1-1; D is unclear. This CDR3 contains 13 residues. Trimming removed 0 bases at V and 2 bases at J, with 7 bases between. Germline V gene lookup returns CDR1 GTSNPN and CDR2 SVGIG (reference sequence). The CDR3 bases are TGTGCCTGGAGTGTACTTAGAAACACTGAAGCTTTCTTT. Translated: CAWSVLRNTEAFF.

The V call is TRBV11-2, the J call TRBJ1-5; tentatively, D is TRBD1 (6 bases). The CDR3 runs to 14 residues. Germline V gives CDR1 SGHAT, CDR2 FQNNGV. Between the trimmed V and J ends, which lost 2 bases and 6 bases, there was a span of 11 bases. CDR3 nucleotides: TGTGCCAGCAGCTTATCGACAGGACCTCAGCCCCAGCATTTT. Protein product: CASSLSTGPQPQHF.

The chain has TRBV4-1 and TRBJ2-1; possibly TRBD1 for D (5 bases). V lost 0 bases to trimming and J lost 10 bases, with 16 bases between them. The CDR3 has 15 residues. Germline V CDR1 and CDR2: MGHRA, YSYEKL. The CDR3 loop reads CASSQESDAGNEQFF. CDR3 DNA: TGCGCCAGCAGCCAAGAGAGTGACGCAGGGAACGAGCAGTTCTTC.

The V call is TRBV5-6, the J call TRBJ2-7; D might be TRBD1 (5 bases). The CDR3 spans 13 residues. V was trimmed by 2 bases and J by 6 bases, leaving 12 bases between them. CDR1 and CDR2 from the germline V gene are SGHDT and YYEEEE. As DNA, the CDR3 is TGTGCCAGCAGCTTCCAGGGTTCCATCGAGCAGTACTTC. Its translation is CASSFQGSIEQYF.

The chain carries TRBV9 and TRBJ2-5, with no clear D. This CDR3 has 13 amino acids. V was cut by 5 bases and J by 4 bases, with 12 bases left in between. Germline-derived CDR1 and CDR2 are SGDLS and YYNGEE. The CDR3 nucleotides read TGTGCCAGCAGGGCCGATGGCCCAGAGACCCAGTACTTC. Translation: CASRADGPETQYF.

CDR3 coding DNA: TGTGCCAGCAGTTCCTCGGGAACGGTCTACGAGCAGTACTTC. Amino acid sequence: CASSSSGTVYEQYF. The chain joins TRBV27 to TRBJ2-7, with TRBD2 as a possible D gene (5 bases). The V end lost 4 bases, the J end lost 3 bases, and 13 bases lay between the germline ends. This CDR3 has 14 residues. The germline gives CDR1 MNHEY, CDR2 SMNVEV (reference sequence).

CDR3 DNA: TGTGCCAGCAGTCCGGACAGGGGAGGTTTTTATGGCTACACCTTC. Protein sequence: CASSPDRGGFYGYTF. The genes are TRBV27 and TRBJ1-2; 9 bases line up with TRBD1. Trimming cost V 5 bases and J 5 bases; bases outside gene matches: 9. CDR3 length equals 15 residues. CDR1 and CDR2 (germline): MNHEY, SMNVEV (reference sequence).

The V call is TRBV25-1, the J call TRBJ2-1, with 13 nucleotides matching TRBD2. The J segment lost 4 bases and the V segment lost 7 bases, leaving 4 bases of the junction unmatched. Germline CDR1 reads MGHDK; CDR2 reads SYGVNS. CDR3 length: 15 residues. In DNA form, the CDR3 reads TGTGCCAGCACTCGGGGACTAGCGGGATACAATGAGCAGTTCTTC. Its protein product is CASTRGLAGYNEQFF.

The chain combines TRBV7-9 with TRBJ2-1; TRBD1 aligns across 8 bases. Germline CDR1 SEHNR, CDR2 FQNEAQ (reference sequence). The CDR3 runs to 16 residues. The ends lost 5 bases at V and 2 bases at J; junction bases unmatched: 8. This CDR3 is CASSNDRDRTYNEQFF. For the CDR3, the DNA is TGTGCCAGCAGCAACGACCGGGACAGGACCTACAATGAGCAGTTCTTC.

This clonotype was seen just once. The rearrangement links TRBV4-1 to TRBJ1-2; maybe TRBD1 (5 bases). V lost 4 bases to trimming and J lost 2 bases, with 20 bases between them. The CDR3 spans 17 residues. Germline CDR1 and CDR2: MGHRA and YSYEKL. CDR3 sequence (DNA): TGCGCCAGCAGCCTCCCGAGTAGGGTGCGGGGGAACTATGGCTACACCTTC. It is translated as CASSLPSRVRGNYGYTF.